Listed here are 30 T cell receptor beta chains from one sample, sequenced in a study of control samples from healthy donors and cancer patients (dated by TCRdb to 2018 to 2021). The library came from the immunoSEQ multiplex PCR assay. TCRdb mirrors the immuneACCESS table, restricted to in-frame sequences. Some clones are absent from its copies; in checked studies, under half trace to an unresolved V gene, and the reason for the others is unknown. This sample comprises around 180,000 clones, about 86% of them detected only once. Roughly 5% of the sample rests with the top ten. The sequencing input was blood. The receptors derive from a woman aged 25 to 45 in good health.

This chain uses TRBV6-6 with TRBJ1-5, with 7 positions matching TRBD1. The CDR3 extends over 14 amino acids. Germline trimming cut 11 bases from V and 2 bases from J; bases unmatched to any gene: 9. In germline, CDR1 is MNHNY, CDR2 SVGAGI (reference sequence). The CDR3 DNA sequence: TGTGCCGCAGGGACGCAGGGGGGCAATCAGCCCCAGCATTTT. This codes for CAAGTQGGNQPQHF.

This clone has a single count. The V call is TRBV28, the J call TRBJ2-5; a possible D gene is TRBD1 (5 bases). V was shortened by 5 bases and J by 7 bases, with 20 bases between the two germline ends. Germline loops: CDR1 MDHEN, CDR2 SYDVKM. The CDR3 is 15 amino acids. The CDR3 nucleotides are TGTGCCAGCAGTCCCCTGACAGACTTGGTGGGGACCCAGTACTTC. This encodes CASSPLTDLVGTQYF.

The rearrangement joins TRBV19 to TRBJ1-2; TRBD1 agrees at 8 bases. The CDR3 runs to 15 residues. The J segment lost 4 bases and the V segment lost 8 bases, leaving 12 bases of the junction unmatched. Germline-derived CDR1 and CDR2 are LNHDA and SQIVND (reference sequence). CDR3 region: CASGLDRDVGYGYTF. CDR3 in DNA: TGTGCCAGTGGCCTGGACAGGGATGTAGGCTATGGCTACACCTTC.

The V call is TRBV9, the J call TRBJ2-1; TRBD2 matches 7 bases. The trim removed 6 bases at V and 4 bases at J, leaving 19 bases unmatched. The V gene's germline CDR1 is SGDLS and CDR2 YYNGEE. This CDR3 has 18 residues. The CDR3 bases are TGTGCCAGCACCCCGTCCAGGCTCGCGGGAGATAATTACAATGAGCAGTTCTTC. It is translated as CASTPSRLAGDNYNEQFF.

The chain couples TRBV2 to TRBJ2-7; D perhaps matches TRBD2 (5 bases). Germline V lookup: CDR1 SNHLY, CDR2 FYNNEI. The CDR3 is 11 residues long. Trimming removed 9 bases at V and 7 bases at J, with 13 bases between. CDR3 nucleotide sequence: TGTGCCAGTGGATTCTCGGGGGAGCAGTACTTC. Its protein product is CASGFSGEQYF.

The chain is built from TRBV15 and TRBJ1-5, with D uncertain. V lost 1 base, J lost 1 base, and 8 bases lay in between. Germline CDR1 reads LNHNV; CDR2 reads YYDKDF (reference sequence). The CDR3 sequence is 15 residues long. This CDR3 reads CATSRVPGSNQPQHF. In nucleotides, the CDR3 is TGTGCCACCAGCAGAGTTCCCGGGAGCAATCAGCCCCAGCATTTT. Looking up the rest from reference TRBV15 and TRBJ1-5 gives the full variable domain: DAMVIQNPRYQVTQFGKPVTLSCSQTLNHNVMYWYQQKSSQAPKLLFHYYDKDFNNEADTPDNFQSRRPNTSFCFLDIRSPGLGDTAMYLCATSRVPGSNQPQHFGDGTRLSIL.

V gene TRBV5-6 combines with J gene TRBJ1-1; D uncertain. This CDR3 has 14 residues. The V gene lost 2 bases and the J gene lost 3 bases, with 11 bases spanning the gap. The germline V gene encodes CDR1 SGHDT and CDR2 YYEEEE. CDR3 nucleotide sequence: TGTGCCAGCAGCTTCACTTATCCGGACACTGAAGCTTTCTTT. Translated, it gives CASSFTYPDTEAFF.

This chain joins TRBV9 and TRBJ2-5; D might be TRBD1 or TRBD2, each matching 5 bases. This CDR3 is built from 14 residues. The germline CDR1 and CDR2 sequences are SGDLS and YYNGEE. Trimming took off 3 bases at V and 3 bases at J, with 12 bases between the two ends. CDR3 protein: CASSGALGEETQYF. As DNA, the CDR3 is TGTGCCAGCAGCGGTGCTTTGGGGGAAGAGACCCAGTACTTC.

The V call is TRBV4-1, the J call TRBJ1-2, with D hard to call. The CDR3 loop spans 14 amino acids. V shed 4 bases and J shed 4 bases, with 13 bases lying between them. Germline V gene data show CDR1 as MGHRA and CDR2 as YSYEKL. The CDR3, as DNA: TGCGCCAGCAGCCCCTGGGCGTTTCCCTATGGCTACACCTTC. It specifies CASSPWAFPYGYTF.

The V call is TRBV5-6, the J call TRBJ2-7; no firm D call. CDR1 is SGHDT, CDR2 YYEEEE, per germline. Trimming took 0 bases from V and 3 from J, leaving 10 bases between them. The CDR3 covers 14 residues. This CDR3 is CASSLEGGRYEQYF. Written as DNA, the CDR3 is TGTGCCAGCAGCTTGGAGGGTGGCCGCTACGAGCAGTACTTC.

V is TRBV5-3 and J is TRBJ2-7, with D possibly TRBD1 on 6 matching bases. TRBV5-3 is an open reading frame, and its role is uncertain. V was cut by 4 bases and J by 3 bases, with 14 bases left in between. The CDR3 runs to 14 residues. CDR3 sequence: CARSTPRQDYEQYV. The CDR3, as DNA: TGTGCCAGAAGCACCCCGCGACAGGACTACGAGCAGTACGTC.

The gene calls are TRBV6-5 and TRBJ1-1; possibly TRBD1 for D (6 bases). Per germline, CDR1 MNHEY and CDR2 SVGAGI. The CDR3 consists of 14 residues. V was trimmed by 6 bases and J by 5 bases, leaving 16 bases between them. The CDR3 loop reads CASRDSATWTEAFF. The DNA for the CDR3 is TGTGCCAGCAGGGACAGCGCTACGTGGACTGAAGCTTTCTTT.

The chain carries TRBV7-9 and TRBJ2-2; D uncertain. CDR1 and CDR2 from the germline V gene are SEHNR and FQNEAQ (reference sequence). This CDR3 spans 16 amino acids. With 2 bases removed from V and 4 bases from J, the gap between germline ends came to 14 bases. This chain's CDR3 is CASSLPLPMGTGELFF. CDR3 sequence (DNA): TGTGCCAGCAGCTTACCCCTCCCTATGGGCACCGGGGAGCTGTTTTTT.

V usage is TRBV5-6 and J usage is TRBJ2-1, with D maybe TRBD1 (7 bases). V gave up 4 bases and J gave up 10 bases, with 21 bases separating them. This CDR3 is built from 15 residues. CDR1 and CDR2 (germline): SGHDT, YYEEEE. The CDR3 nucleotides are TGTGCCAGCAGCCCAAGACAGGGACTCGTACTGGAGCAGTTCTTC. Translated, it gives CASSPRQGLVLEQFF.

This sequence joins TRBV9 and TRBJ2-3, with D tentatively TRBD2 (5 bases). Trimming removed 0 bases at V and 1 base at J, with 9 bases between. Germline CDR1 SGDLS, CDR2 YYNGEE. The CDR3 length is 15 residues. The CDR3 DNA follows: TGTGCCAGCAGCGTAGACAGCGGCCGCACAGATACGCAGTATTTT. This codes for CASSVDSGRTDTQYF.

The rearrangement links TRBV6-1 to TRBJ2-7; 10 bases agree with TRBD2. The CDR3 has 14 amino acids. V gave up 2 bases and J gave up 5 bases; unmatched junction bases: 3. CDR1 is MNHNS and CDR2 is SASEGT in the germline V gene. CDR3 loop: CASSELAGDNEQYF. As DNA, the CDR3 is TGTGCCAGCAGTGAACTAGCGGGAGATAACGAGCAGTACTTC.

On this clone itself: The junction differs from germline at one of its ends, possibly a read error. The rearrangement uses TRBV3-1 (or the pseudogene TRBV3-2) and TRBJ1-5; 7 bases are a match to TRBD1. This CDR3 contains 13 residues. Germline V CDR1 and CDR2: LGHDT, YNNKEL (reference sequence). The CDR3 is CASSQDRDQPQHF. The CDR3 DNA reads TGTGCCAGCAGTCAAGACAGGGATCAGCCCCAGCATTTT.

This chain's CDR3 is CASGPGGVQPQHF. CDR3 bases: TGTGCCAGCGGGCCAGGGGGGGTTCAGCCCCAGCATTTT. The chain uses TRBV21-1 and TRBJ1-5. TRBV21-1 is a pseudogene segment. This CDR3 is built from 13 residues.

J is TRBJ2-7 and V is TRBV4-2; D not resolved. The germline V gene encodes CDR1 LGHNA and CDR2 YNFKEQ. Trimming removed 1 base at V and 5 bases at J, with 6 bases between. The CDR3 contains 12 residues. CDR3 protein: CASSQGTHEQYF. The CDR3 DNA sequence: TGTGCCAGCAGCCAAGGGACCCACGAGCAGTACTTC.

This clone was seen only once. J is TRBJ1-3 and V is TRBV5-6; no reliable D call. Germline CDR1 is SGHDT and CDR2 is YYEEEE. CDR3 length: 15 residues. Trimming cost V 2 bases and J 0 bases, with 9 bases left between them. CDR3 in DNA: TGTGCCAGCAGCTTTGTCAAATCCTCTGGAAACACCATATATTTT. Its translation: CASSFVKSSGNTIYF.

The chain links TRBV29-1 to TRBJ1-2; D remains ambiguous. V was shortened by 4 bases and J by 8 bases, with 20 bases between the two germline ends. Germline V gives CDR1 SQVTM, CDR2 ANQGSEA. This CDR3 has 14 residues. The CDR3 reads CSVAKLRDEGGYTF. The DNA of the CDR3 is TGCAGCGTTGCCAAGCTGAGGGATGAGGGCGGCTACACCTTC.

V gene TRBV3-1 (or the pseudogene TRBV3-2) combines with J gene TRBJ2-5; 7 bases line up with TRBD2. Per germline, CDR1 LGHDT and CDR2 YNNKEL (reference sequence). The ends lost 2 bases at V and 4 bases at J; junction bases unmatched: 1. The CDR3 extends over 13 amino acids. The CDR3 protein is CASSQPGGETQYF. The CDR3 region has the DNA TGTGCCAGCAGCCAACCGGGGGGAGAGACCCAGTACTTC.

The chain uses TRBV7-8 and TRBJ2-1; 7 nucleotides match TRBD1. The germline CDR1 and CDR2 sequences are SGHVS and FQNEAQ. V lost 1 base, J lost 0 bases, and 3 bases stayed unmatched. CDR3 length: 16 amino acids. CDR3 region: CASSLEAGGSYNEQFF. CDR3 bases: TGTGCCAGCAGCTTAGAAGCAGGGGGCTCCTACAATGAGCAGTTCTTC.

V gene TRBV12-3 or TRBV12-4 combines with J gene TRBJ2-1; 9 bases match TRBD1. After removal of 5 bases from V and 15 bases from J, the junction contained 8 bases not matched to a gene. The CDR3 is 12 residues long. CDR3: CASSPAGTGLFF. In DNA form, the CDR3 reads TGTGCCAGCAGTCCGGCCGGGACAGGGCTGTTCTTC.

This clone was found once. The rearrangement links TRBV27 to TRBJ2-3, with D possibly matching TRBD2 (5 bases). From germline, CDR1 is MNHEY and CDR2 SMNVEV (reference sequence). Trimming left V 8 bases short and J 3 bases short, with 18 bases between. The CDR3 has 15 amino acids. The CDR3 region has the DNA TGTGCCAGCTCCCCAGGCCCACGCGGGACAGATACGCAGTATTTT. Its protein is CASSPGPRGTDTQYF.

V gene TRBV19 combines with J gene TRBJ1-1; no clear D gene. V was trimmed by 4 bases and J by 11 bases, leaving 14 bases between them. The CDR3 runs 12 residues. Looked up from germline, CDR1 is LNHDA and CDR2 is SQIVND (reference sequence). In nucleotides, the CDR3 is TGTGCCAGTAGTACGGGCTGGCTGGGGGCTTTCTTT. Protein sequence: CASSTGWLGAFF.

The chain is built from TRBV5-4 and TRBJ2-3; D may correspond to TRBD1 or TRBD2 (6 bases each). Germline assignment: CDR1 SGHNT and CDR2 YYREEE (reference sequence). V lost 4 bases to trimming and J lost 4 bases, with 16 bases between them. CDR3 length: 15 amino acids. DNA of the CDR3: TGTGCCAGCAGCCCTCGAAAGGGGGGTCCAGATACGCAGTATTTT. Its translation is CASSPRKGGPDTQYF.

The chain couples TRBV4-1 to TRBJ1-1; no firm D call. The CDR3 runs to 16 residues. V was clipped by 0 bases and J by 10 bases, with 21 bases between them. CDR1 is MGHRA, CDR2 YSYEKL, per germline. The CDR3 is CASSQDPGGVAYPAFF. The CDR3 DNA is TGCGCCAGCAGCCAAGATCCAGGTGGAGTTGCGTACCCAGCTTTCTTT.

CDR3 in DNA: TGTGCCAGCAGCGAGGACTACAGGGACCTCAGCTCCTACGAGCAGTACGTC. Translation: CASSEDYRDLSSYEQYV. The rearrangement links TRBV5-6 to TRBJ2-7; D tentatively fits TRBD1 or TRBD2 (6 bases each). Trimming removed 4 bases at V and 0 bases at J, with 20 bases between. The CDR3 extends over 17 amino acids. Germline lookup yields CDR1 SGHDT and CDR2 YYEEEE.

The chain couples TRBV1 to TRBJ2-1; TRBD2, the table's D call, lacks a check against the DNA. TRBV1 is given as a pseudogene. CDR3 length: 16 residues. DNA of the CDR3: TGCACCAGCAGCCAAGTTAGGGGGGGATCCCACAATGAGCAGTTCTTC. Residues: CTSSQVRGGSHNEQFF.